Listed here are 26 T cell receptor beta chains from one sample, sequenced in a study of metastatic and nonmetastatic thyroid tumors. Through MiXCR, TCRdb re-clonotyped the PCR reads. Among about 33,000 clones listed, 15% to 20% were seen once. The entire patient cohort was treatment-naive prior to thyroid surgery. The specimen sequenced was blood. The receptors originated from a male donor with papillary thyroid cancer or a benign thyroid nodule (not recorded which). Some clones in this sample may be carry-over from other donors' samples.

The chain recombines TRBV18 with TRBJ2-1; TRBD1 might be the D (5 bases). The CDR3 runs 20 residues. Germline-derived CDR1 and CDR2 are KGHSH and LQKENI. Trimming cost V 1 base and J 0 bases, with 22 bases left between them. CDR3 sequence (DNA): TGTGCCAGCTCACCACAGGGCACAAGAAGTGGGGCCCACTCCTACAATGAGCAGTTCTTC. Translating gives CASSPQGTRSGAHSYNEQFF.

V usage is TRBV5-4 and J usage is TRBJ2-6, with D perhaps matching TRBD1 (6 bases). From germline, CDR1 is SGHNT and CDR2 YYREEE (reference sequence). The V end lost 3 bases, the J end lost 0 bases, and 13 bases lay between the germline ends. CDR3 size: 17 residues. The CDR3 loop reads CASSSPGHHSGANVLTF. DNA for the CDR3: TGTGCCAGCAGCTCTCCGGGACACCACTCTGGGGCCAACGTCCTGACTTTC.

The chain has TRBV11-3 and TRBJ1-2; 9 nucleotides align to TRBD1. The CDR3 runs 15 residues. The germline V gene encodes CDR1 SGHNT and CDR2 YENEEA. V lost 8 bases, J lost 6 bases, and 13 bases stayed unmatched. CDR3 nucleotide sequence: TGTGCCAGCGAAGGAAGAAACAGGGGGCGGGATGGCTACACCTTC. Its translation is CASEGRNRGRDGYTF.

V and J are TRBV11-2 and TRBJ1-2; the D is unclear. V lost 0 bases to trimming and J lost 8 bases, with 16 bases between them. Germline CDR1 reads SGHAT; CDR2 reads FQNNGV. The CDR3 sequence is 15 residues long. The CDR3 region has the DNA TGTGCCAGCAGCTTAGACGGCCCGATAGTAGGCGGCTACACCTTC. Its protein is CASSLDGPIVGGYTF. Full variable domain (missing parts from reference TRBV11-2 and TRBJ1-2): EAGVAQSPRYKIIEKRQSVAFWCNPISGHATLYWYQQILGQGPKLLIQFQNNGVVDDSQLPKDRFSAERLKGVDSTLKIQPAKLEDSAVYLCASSLDGPIVGGYTFGSGTRLTVV.

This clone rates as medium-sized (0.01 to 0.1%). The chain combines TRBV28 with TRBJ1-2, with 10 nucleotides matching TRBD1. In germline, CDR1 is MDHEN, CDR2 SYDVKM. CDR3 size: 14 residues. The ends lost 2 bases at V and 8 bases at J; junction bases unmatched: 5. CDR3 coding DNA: TGTGCCAGCAGTTTAGGGGGACAGGGGAGAGGCTACACCTTC. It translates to CASSLGGQGRGYTF.

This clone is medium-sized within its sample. The CDR3 loop is CASSYGWVSGNTIYF. The CDR3 bases are TGTGCCAGCAGTTACGGATGGGTCTCTGGAAACACCATATATTTT. V and J are TRBV6-5 and TRBJ1-3; D remains ambiguous. V lost 2 bases and J 0 bases, leaving 8 bases between the germline ends. The CDR3 spans 15 residues. The germline CDR1 and CDR2 sequences are MNHEY and SVGAGI.

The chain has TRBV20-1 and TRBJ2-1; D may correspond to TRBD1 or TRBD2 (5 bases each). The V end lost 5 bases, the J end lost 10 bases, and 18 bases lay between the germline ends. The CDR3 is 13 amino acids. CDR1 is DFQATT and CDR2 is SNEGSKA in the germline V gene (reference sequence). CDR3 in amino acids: CSAPRTGGYEQFF. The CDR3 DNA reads TGCAGTGCTCCCCGGACTGGGGGTTACGAGCAGTTCTTC.

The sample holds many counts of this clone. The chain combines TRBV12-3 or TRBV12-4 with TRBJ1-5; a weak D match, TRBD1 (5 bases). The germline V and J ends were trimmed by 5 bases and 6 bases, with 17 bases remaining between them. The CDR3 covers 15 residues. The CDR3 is CASSPRIGDGQPQHF. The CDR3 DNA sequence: TGTGCCAGCAGTCCCCGGATAGGGGACGGTCAGCCCCAGCATTTT.

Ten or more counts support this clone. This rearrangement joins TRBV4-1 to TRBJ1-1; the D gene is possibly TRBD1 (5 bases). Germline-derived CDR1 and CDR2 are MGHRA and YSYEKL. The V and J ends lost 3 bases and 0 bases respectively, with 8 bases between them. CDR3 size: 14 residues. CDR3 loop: CASSHGHMNTEAFF. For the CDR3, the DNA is TGCGCCAGCAGCCACGGACACATGAACACTGAAGCTTTCTTT.

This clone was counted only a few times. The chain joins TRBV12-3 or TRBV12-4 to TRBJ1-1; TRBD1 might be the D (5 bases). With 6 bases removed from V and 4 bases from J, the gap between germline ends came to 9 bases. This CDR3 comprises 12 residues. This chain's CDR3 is CASSWGGTEAFF. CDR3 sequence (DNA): TGTGCCAGCAGCTGGGGGGGCACTGAAGCTTTCTTT.

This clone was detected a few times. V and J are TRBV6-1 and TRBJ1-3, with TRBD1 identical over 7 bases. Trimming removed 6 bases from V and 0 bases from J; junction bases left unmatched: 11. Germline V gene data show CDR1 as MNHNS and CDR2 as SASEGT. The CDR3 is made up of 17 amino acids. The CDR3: CASRLPGTEASGNTIYF. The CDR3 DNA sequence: TGTGCCAGCAGGCTCCCTGGGACAGAAGCCTCTGGAAACACCATATATTTT.

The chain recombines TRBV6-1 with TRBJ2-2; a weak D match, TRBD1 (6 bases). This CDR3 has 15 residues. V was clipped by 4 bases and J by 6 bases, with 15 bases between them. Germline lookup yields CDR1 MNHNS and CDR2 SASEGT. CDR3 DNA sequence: TGTGCCAGCAGTGTCGAGTACAGGGCGGCCGGGGAGCTGTTTTTT. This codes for CASSVEYRAAGELFF.

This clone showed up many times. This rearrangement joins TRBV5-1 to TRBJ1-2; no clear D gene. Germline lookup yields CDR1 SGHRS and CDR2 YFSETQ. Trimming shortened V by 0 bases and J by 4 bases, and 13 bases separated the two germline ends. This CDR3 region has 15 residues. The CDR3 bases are TGCGCCAGCAGCTTGGGGGCGGGGAGGGCCTATGGCTACACCTTC. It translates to CASSLGAGRAYGYTF.

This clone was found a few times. CDR3 sequence (DNA): TGCAGTGTGGGGGGGGCCTCCTACGAGCAGTACTTC. This encodes CSVGGASYEQYF. The J gene is TRBJ2-7, the V gene TRBV20-1; perhaps TRBD2 as D (7 bases). V gave up 7 bases and J gave up 0 bases, with 10 bases separating them. Germline CDR1 DFQATT, CDR2 SNEGSKA (reference sequence). The CDR3 runs 12 residues.

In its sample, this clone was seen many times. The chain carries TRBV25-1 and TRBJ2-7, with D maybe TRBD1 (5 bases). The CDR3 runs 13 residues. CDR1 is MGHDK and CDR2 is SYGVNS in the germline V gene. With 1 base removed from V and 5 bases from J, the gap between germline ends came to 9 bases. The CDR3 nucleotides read TGTGCCAGCAGTGAATCCGACAGTCACGAGCAGTACTTC. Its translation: CASSESDSHEQYF.

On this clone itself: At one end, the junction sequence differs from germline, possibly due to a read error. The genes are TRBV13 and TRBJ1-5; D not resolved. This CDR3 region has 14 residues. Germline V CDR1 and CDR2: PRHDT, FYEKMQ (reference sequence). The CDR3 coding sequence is TGTGCCAGGAGCTTAGATGGCTCACAGCAGCCCCAGCATTTT. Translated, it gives CARSLDGSQQPQHF.

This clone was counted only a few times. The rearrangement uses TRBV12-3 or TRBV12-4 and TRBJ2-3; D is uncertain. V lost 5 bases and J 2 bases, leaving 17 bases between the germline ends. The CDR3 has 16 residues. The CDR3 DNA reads TGTGCCAGCAGTGTCCGACGGTACCAATCCACAGATACGCAGTATTTT. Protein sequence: CASSVRRYQSTDTQYF.

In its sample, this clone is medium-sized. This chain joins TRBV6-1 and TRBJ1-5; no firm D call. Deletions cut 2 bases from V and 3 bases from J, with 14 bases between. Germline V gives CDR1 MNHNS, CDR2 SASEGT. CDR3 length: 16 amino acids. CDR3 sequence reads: CASSEMSSGINQPQHF. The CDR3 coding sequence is TGTGCCAGCAGTGAAATGTCATCGGGGATCAATCAGCCCCAGCATTTT.

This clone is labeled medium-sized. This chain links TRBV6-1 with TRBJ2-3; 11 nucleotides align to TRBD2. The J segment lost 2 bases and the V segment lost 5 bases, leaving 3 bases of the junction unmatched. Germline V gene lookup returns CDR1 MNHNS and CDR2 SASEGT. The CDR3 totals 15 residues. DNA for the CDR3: TGTGCCAGCAGTTTTAGCGGGAGGGCCACAGATACGCAGTATTTT. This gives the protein CASSFSGRATDTQYF.

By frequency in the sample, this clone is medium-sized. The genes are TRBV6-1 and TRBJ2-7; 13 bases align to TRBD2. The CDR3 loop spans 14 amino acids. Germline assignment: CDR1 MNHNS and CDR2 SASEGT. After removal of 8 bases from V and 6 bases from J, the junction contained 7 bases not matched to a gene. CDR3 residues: CASGPGLAGSEQYF. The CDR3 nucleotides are TGTGCCAGCGGACCGGGACTAGCGGGATCCGAGCAGTACTTC.

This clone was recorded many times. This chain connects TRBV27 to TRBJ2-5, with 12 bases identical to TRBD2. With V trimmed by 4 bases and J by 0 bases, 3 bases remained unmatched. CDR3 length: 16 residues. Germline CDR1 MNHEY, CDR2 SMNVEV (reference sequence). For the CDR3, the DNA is TGTGCCAGCAGTTCCGGACTAGCGGGGTACCAAGAGACCCAGTACTTC. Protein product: CASSSGLAGYQETQYF.

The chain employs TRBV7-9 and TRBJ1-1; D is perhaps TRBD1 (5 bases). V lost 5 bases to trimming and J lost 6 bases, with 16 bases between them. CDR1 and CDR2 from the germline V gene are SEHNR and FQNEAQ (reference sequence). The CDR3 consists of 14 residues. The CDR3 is CASSQTTVQAEAFF. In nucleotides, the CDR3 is TGTGCCAGCAGCCAGACGACAGTACAGGCTGAAGCTTTCTTT.

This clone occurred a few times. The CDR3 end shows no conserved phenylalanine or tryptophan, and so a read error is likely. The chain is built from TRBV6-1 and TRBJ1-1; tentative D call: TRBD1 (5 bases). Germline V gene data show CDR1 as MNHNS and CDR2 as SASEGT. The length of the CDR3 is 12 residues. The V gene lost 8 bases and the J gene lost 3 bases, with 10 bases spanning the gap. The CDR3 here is CASWGVYTEAFL. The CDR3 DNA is TGTGCCAGCTGGGGGGTTTACACTGAAGCTTTCCTT.

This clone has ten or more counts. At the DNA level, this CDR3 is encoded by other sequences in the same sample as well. The CDR3 DNA reads TGCAGTGCTAGAGGGGGGGTTCGGATAGGCAATCAGCCCCAGCATTTT. Its protein is CSARGGVRIGNQPQHF. This rearrangement joins TRBV20-1 to TRBJ1-5; weak D call: TRBD1 (5 bases). This CDR3 has 16 residues. CDR1 and CDR2 (germline): DFQATT, SNEGSKA (reference sequence). V dropped 1 base and J dropped 2 bases, with 15 bases sitting between them.

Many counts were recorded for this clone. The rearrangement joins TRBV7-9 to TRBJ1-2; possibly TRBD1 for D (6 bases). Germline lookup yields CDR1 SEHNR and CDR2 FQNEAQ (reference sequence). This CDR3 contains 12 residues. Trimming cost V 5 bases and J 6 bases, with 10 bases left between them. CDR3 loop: CASSPGQNGYTF. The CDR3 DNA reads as TGTGCCAGCAGCCCAGGACAGAATGGCTACACCTTC.

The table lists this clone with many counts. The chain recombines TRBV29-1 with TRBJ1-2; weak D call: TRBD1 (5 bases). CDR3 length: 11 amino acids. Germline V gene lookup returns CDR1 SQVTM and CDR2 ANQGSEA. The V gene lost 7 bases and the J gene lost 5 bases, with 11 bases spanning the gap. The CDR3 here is CSATELYGYTF. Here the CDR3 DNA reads TGCAGCGCGACAGAGCTGTATGGCTACACCTTC.